A single sample gave rise to the 21 T cell receptor beta chains below, sequenced in a study of T cell clones after liver transplantation. Produced via immunoSEQ multiplex PCR; TCRdb's table is partial and in-frame only. The data contain more than 95,000 clones, approximately 90% of them singletons. The starting material was CD4+ T cells from blood, obtained 12 months after liver transplant. The receptors derive from a human patient who received a liver transplant. The T cells may partly be graft donor cells.

The chain combines TRBV29-1 with TRBJ1-2, with D hard to call. CDR1 SQVTM and CDR2 ANQGSEA come from the germline V gene. Trimming shortened V by 3 bases and J by 2 bases, and 13 bases separated the two germline ends. This CDR3 is built from 14 residues. The CDR3 protein is CSVDRAGGNYGYTF. The CDR3 DNA reads TGCAGCGTTGATAGGGCGGGTGGGAACTATGGCTACACCTTC.

V and J are TRBV2 and TRBJ2-1, with 7 bases that match TRBD1. This CDR3 comprises 15 residues. Germline CDR1 and CDR2: SNHLY and FYNNEI. V lost 6 bases and J lost 4; bases outside the gene matches: 9. CDR3 protein: CASSAVLDRYNEQFF. The CDR3 DNA reads as TGTGCCAGCAGCGCCGTACTGGACAGGTACAATGAGCAGTTCTTC.

This sequence joins TRBV7-2 and TRBJ1-4, with 9 bases matching TRBD1. V shed 5 bases and J 3 bases; nucleotides not matched to a gene: 4. This CDR3 has 15 residues. The germline gives CDR1 SGHTA, CDR2 FQGNSA. As DNA, the CDR3 is TGTGCCAGCAGCACAGGGGGCGCAGCTAATGAAAAACTGTTTTTT. It codes for CASSTGGAANEKLFF.

The rearrangement uses TRBV28 and TRBJ2-2, with 10 bases lining up with TRBD2. Germline V CDR1 and CDR2: MDHEN, SYDVKM. This CDR3 has 17 residues. The trim removed 5 bases at V and 4 bases at J, leaving 10 bases unmatched. CDR3 sequence: CASSATSGLASTGELFF. The CDR3 coding sequence is TGTGCCAGCAGTGCGACATCGGGACTAGCGTCCACCGGGGAGCTGTTTTTT. The full variable domain, its missing parts supplied by reference TRBV28 and TRBJ2-2, is DVKVTQSSRYLVKRTGEKVFLECVQDMDHENMFWYRQDPGLGLRLIYFSYDVKMKEKGDIPEGYSVSREKKERFSLILESASTNQTSMYLCASSATSGLASTGELFFGEGSRLTVL.

The chain joins TRBV19 to TRBJ2-7, with D possibly TRBD2 on 6 matching bases. V was cut by 8 bases and J by 4 bases, with 21 bases left in between. Per the germline V gene, CDR1 is LNHDA and CDR2 is SQIVND (reference sequence). The CDR3 is 15 amino acids. The CDR3 nucleotides are TGTGCCAGTGGTCCGAAAGGGACCGGGGGATACGAGCAGTACTTC. Translated: CASGPKGTGGYEQYF.

This chain connects TRBV29-1 to TRBJ2-7; 7 bases are shared with TRBD1. V lost 0 bases, J lost 0 bases, and 2 bases stayed unmatched. The germline CDR1 and CDR2 sequences are SQVTM and ANQGSEA. The CDR3 totals 14 residues. The CDR3 nucleotides are TGCAGCGTTGAAGATCGACAGGGCTCCTACGAGCAGTACTTC. This codes for CSVEDRQGSYEQYF.

Regarding this clone: The same CDR3 arises from other DNA sequences in this sample as well. This chain joins TRBV2 and TRBJ1-1; D uncertain. This CDR3 comprises 12 residues. CDR1 SNHLY and CDR2 FYNNEI come from the germline V gene. Trimming shortened V by 4 bases and J by 5 bases, and 8 bases separated the two germline ends. The CDR3 DNA reads TGTGCCAGCAGTGGGCAGAGTACTGAAGCTTTCTTT. It codes for CASSGQSTEAFF.

The rearrangement links TRBV5-1 to TRBJ1-4; D might be TRBD1 (6 bases). Trimming pared 0 bases from V and 8 bases from J, leaving 17 bases between. Germline CDR1 SGHRS, CDR2 YFSETQ. CDR3 length: 16 amino acids. The CDR3 nucleotides are TGCGCCAGCAGCTTGGGCGGGGGCACACGGGAAGAAAAACTGTTTTTT. Protein sequence: CASSLGGGTREEKLFF.

This chain joins TRBV5-4 and TRBJ2-5; 13 bases are shared with TRBD2. This CDR3 comprises 15 residues. The trim removed 5 bases at V and 5 bases at J, leaving 6 bases unmatched. Germline CDR1 SGHNT, CDR2 YYREEE (reference sequence). As DNA, the CDR3 is TGTGCCAGCAGTCCCGGACTAGCGGGAGCGGAGACCCAGTACTTC. Translating gives CASSPGLAGAETQYF.

CDR3 residues: CASSSPPYEQYF. CDR3 in DNA: TGTGCCAGCAGTTCCCCCCCGTACGAGCAGTACTTC. V usage is TRBV7-2 and J usage is TRBJ2-7; no clear D. The V end was cut by 6 bases, the J end by 4 bases, with 10 bases between. The CDR3 has 12 residues. The germline gives CDR1 SGHTA, CDR2 FQGNSA.

This clone appeared once. This chain joins TRBV18 and TRBJ2-3; 10 bases fit TRBD1. The CDR3 is 15 amino acids. CDR1 is KGHSH, CDR2 LQKENI, per germline. V was clipped by 3 bases and J by 4 bases; unmatched bases: 4. CDR3 in amino acids: CASSPDGQGADTQYF. The CDR3 DNA is TGTGCCAGCTCACCCGACGGACAGGGGGCAGATACGCAGTATTTT.

The table lists this clone with a count of one. The chain recombines TRBV5-1 with TRBJ1-5, with D uncertain. Trimming removed 5 bases at V and 5 bases at J, with 11 bases between. This CDR3 contains 13 residues. CDR1 and CDR2 from the germline V gene are SGHRS and YFSETQ. The CDR3 nucleotides are TGCGCCAGCAGGGGCCAGGAGGATCAGCCCCAGCATTTT. This sequence encodes CASRGQEDQPQHF.

The V gene is TRBV21-1, the J gene TRBJ2-7; the table's D call, TRBD2, was not checked against the DNA. TRBV21-1 represents a pseudogene. This CDR3 has 20 amino acids. The CDR3 reads CASSSSRQINSLGPLREQYF. As DNA, the CDR3 is TGTGCCAGCAGCAGTTCCAGACAAATTAACTCACTAGGCCCTCTGCGCGAGCAGTACTTC.

V is TRBV29-1 and J is TRBJ2-7; possibly TRBD2 for D (7 bases). From germline, CDR1 is SQVTM and CDR2 ANQGSEA. The CDR3 consists of 12 residues. V was pared by 6 bases and J by 5 bases, with 14 bases between. CDR3 sequence reads: CSVGGPFNEQYF. In nucleotides, the CDR3 is TGCAGCGTGGGGGGGCCCTTCAACGAGCAGTACTTC.

The chain joins TRBV5-1 to TRBJ2-1, with 10 bases aligning to TRBD2. Germline CDR1 reads SGHRS; CDR2 reads YFSETQ. Trimming at V came to 0 bases and at J to 15 bases, leaving 9 bases not matched to a gene. The CDR3 length is 14 residues. In nucleotides, the CDR3 is TGCGCCAGCAGCTTGGTATCTTCACTAGCGGGATTGTTCTTC. Its protein product is CASSLVSSLAGLFF.

The chain has TRBV28 and TRBJ1-1; TRBD1 agrees at 9 bases. Germline trimming cut 6 bases from V and 6 bases from J; bases unmatched to any gene: 11. Per germline, CDR1 MDHEN and CDR2 SYDVKM. The CDR3 runs to 15 residues. The DNA for the CDR3 is TGTGCCAGCAGGGCTATTACAGGGGGCGCTGCTGAAGCTTTCTTT. It yields the protein CASRAITGGAAEAFF.

The chain is built from TRBV28 and TRBJ2-6; no clear D gene. This CDR3 is 16 amino acids long. V lost 1 base and J 0 bases, leaving 7 bases between the germline ends. Germline CDR1 reads MDHEN; CDR2 reads SYDVKM. This chain's CDR3 is CASSLSWLSGANVLTF. In DNA form, the CDR3 reads TGTGCCAGCAGTTTATCTTGGCTCTCTGGGGCCAACGTCCTGACTTTC.

The chain links TRBV18 to TRBJ2-7; no clear D gene. The CDR3 length is 13 residues. The V gene lost 6 bases and the J gene lost 6 bases, with 15 bases spanning the gap. CDR1 and CDR2 (germline): KGHSH, LQKENI. The CDR3 is CASSPGVGPEQYF. The CDR3 nucleotides read TGTGCCAGCTCCCCTGGGGTAGGGCCCGAGCAGTACTTC.

Of note for this clone: Relative to the germline gene, one junction end is altered; a read error may explain this. This chain joins TRBV5-1 and TRBJ1-4, with TRBD1 as a possible D gene (5 bases). This CDR3 has 17 residues. Looked up from germline, CDR1 is SGHRS and CDR2 is YFSETQ. The CDR3 spells CASTLGGRGLTNEKLFF. The DNA for the CDR3 is TGCGCCAGCACCTTGGGCGGTCGGGGACTAACTAATGAAAAACTGTTTTTT.

The chain recombines TRBV7-6 with TRBJ2-5; D remains ambiguous. Between the trimmed V and J ends, which lost 5 bases and 4 bases, there was a span of 11 bases. Germline values: CDR1 SGHVS, CDR2 FNYEAQ. The CDR3 totals 13 residues. CDR3 residues: CASSNNPGETQYF. The CDR3 DNA sequence: TGTGCCAGCAGCAACAACCCTGGAGAGACCCAGTACTTC.

The rearrangement uses TRBV9 and TRBJ2-3; D gene uncertain. The CDR3 runs to 13 residues. Trimming stripped 3 bases from V and 3 bases from J, with 8 bases between. Per the germline V gene, CDR1 is SGDLS and CDR2 is YYNGEE. The chain's CDR3 is CASSATSTDTQYF. The DNA of the CDR3 is TGTGCCAGCAGCGCGACATCGACAGATACGCAGTATTTT.